These 23 T cell receptor beta chains were sequenced from one sample in a study of cytomegalovirus exposure and HLA in healthy donors. The PCR had 60 Vbeta and 13 Jbeta primers. Produced via immunoSEQ multiplex PCR; TCRdb's table is partial and in-frame only. The specimen's table records over 100,000 clones. The sequenced material came from PBMCs. The receptors come from a middle-aged man in good health and CMV-seropositive.

DNA of the CDR3: TGCGCCAGCGGCCGGGACAGGACTGGCGAGCAGTACTTC. Protein product: CASGRDRTGEQYF. The J gene is TRBJ2-7, the V gene TRBV5-1; TRBD1 matches 8 bases. Germline loops: CDR1 SGHRS, CDR2 YFSETQ. The CDR3 contains 13 residues. J was trimmed by 6 bases and V by 7 bases; bases with no gene match: 9.

This chain's CDR3 is CASRPTGDYGYTF. CDR3 in DNA: TGTGCCAGCAGGCCGACAGGGGACTATGGCTACACCTTC. V usage is TRBV27 and J usage is TRBJ1-2; 8 bases line up with TRBD1. Germline CDR1 MNHEY, CDR2 SMNVEV (reference sequence). The trim removed 6 bases at V and 3 bases at J, leaving 3 bases unmatched. The CDR3 has 13 amino acids.

The genes are TRBV20-1 and TRBJ2-2; D gene unclear. Trimming cost V 3 bases and J 6 bases, with 5 bases left between them. The CDR3 runs to 11 residues. Germline values: CDR1 DFQATT, CDR2 SNEGSKA (reference sequence). The CDR3: CSASSAGELFF. The CDR3 DNA follows: TGCAGTGCTAGTTCCGCCGGGGAGCTGTTTTTT.

This chain links TRBV9 with TRBJ2-6; D unclear. Germline V gene sequence: CDR1 SGDLS, CDR2 YYNGEE. This CDR3 spans 15 amino acids. V was cut by 6 bases and J by 2 bases, with 12 bases left in between. CDR3 nucleotides: TGTGCCAGCAACAAAGGAGTACCTGGGGCCAACGTCCTGACTTTC. Protein product: CASNKGVPGANVLTF.

The chain carries TRBV11-2 and TRBJ2-2; 10 nucleotides agree with TRBD2. V gave up 4 bases and J gave up 5 bases; unmatched junction bases: 4. The CDR3 runs 15 residues. Per germline, CDR1 SGHAT and CDR2 FQNNGV. CDR3 sequence reads: CASSSSGSATGELFF. CDR3 nucleotides: TGTGCCAGCAGCTCTAGCGGGAGTGCTACCGGGGAGCTGTTTTTT.

The V and J genes are TRBV7-8 and TRBJ2-2; the D is unclear. The CDR3 length is 13 residues. Germline V CDR1 and CDR2: SGHVS, FQNEAQ. Trimming took off 8 bases at V and 1 base at J, with 8 bases between the two ends. DNA for the CDR3: TGTGCCAGCGAACCGGGGAACACCGGGGAGCTGTTTTTT. Protein sequence: CASEPGNTGELFF. The whole variable domain, filled in from reference TRBV7-8 and TRBJ2-2, reads GAGVSQSPRYKVAKRGQDVALRCDPISGHVSLFWYQQALGQGPEFLTYFQNEAQLDKSGLPSDRFFAERPEGSVSTLKIQRTQQEDSAVYLCASEPGNTGELFFGEGSRLTVL.

This chain links TRBV27 with TRBJ1-1, with D tentatively TRBD1 (6 bases). This CDR3 is 12 amino acids long. Germline assignment: CDR1 MNHEY and CDR2 SMNVEV (reference sequence). Between the trimmed V and J ends, which lost 6 bases and 8 bases, there was a span of 13 bases. DNA of the CDR3: TGTGCCAGCAGAAGCGCCGGGACAGAAGCTTTCTTT. This translates into CASRSAGTEAFF.

The gene calls are TRBV28 and TRBJ2-7; maybe TRBD2 (6 bases). Trimming removed 6 bases at V and 1 base at J, with 16 bases between. Per germline, CDR1 MDHEN and CDR2 SYDVKM. The CDR3 covers 15 residues. The CDR3 bases are TGTGCCAGCAGCCGCCGGGACTTCTTGTCCTACGAGCAGTACTTC. Its protein is CASSRRDFLSYEQYF.

As regards this clone: The same CDR3 also results from other DNA sequences found in this sample. This chain joins TRBV5-1 and TRBJ2-2; 9 positions match TRBD1. The CDR3 loop spans 15 amino acids. The germline V gene has CDR1 SGHRS and CDR2 YFSETQ. Losses at the gene ends were 4 bases for V and 2 bases for J; bases not matched to a gene: 3. The CDR3 sequence is CASSLGQGNTGELFF. Here the CDR3 DNA reads TGCGCCAGCAGCCTGGGACAGGGAAACACCGGGGAGCTGTTTTTT.

V is TRBV6-6 and J is TRBJ2-2; D is possibly TRBD2 (6 bases). Germline V lookup: CDR1 MNHNY, CDR2 SVGAGI (reference sequence). V lost 2 bases and J lost 5, with 9 bases in between. The CDR3 totals 14 residues. The CDR3 is CASSYQAGTGELFF. As DNA, the CDR3 is TGTGCCAGCAGTTACCAGGCGGGAACCGGGGAGCTGTTTTTT.

Here the CDR3 reads CASSVSLAGNTGELFF. CDR3 sequence (DNA): TGTGCCAGCAGCGTATCACTAGCGGGGAACACCGGGGAGCTGTTTTTT. The rearrangement joins TRBV9 to TRBJ2-2, with 9 bases matching TRBD2. Germline V gives CDR1 SGDLS, CDR2 YYNGEE. The CDR3 has 16 amino acids. The junction had 2 bases not matched to a gene; V was cut back by 1 base and J by 1 base.

This rearrangement joins TRBV28 to TRBJ1-4, with D unclear. Germline V gene data show CDR1 as MDHEN and CDR2 as SYDVKM. V lost 4 bases and J 4 bases, leaving 13 bases between the germline ends. This CDR3 has 15 amino acids. As DNA, the CDR3 is TGTGCCAGCAGTTCACTAGAGAGAGATAATGAAAAACTGTTTTTT. Its protein is CASSSLERDNEKLFF. The variable domain in full, with the rest retrieved from reference TRBV28 and TRBJ1-4, is DVKVTQSSRYLVKRTGEKVFLECVQDMDHENMFWYRQDPGLGLRLIYFSYDVKMKEKGDIPEGYSVSREKKERFSLILESASTNQTSMYLCASSSLERDNEKLFFGSGTQLSVL.

This chain joins TRBV5-4 and TRBJ2-1, with D perhaps matching TRBD2 (6 bases). The CDR3 contains 15 residues. Germline V lookup: CDR1 SGHNT, CDR2 YYREEE (reference sequence). V dropped 4 bases and J dropped 1 base, with 12 bases sitting between them. CDR3 in amino acids: CASSRWGLSYNEQFF. The CDR3, as DNA: TGTGCCAGCAGCCGGTGGGGACTTTCCTACAATGAGCAGTTCTTC.

The CDR3 DNA reads TGTGCCAGCAGCCCGAGACTAGCGGGAGACGGTGAGCAGTTCTTC. Its translation is CASSPRLAGDGEQFF. V usage is TRBV9 and J usage is TRBJ2-1; 12 nucleotides agree with TRBD2. J gave up 9 bases and V 4 bases, and 8 bases lay outside the gene matches. The CDR3 length is 15 residues. Germline assignment: CDR1 SGDLS and CDR2 YYNGEE. The whole variable domain, filled in from reference TRBV9 and TRBJ2-1, reads DSGVTQTPKHLITATGQRVTLRCSPRSGDLSVYWYQQSLDQGLQFLIQYYNGEERAKGNILERFSAQQFPDLHSELNLSSLELGDSALYFCASSPRLAGDGEQFFGPGTRLTVL.

V and J are TRBV9 and TRBJ2-5, with 14 bases that match TRBD2. The CDR3 length is 18 residues. Unmatched junction bases numbered 8, after V lost 3 bases and J lost 1 base. In germline, CDR1 is SGDLS, CDR2 YYNGEE. Here the CDR3 reads CASSGGLAGASSQETQYF. Here the CDR3 DNA reads TGTGCCAGCAGCGGGGGACTAGCGGGAGCTTCCTCCCAAGAGACCCAGTACTTC.

This sequence joins TRBV5-5 and TRBJ2-3; no clear D gene. Germline-derived CDR1 and CDR2 are SGHKS and YYEKEE (reference sequence). There are 13 residues in the CDR3. V lost 3 bases and J 4 bases, leaving 9 bases between the germline ends. The CDR3 protein is CASSSEFADTQYF. The CDR3 DNA reads TGTGCCAGCAGCTCGGAGTTCGCAGATACGCAGTATTTT.

This rearrangement joins TRBV13 to TRBJ2-1, with D perhaps matching TRBD2 (5 bases). Germline CDR1 PRHDT, CDR2 FYEKMQ (reference sequence). The ends were cut back, 3 bases at V and 3 bases at J, with 21 bases in the middle. The CDR3 spans 18 residues. The CDR3 nucleotides read TGTGCCAGCAGCTTTAGTGCTCTACTAGGTGGAAACTACAATGAGCAGTTCTTC. Protein sequence: CASSFSALLGGNYNEQFF.

The chain joins TRBV9 to TRBJ2-3; 12 bases align to TRBD2. The V segment lost 2 bases and the J segment 6 bases; nucleotides outside the gene matches: 10. The CDR3 totals 17 residues. Germline V gene data show CDR1 as SGDLS and CDR2 as YYNGEE. The CDR3 nucleotides are TGTGCCAGCAGCGTCGAGGATGGACTAGCGGGAAGCGATACGCAGTATTTT. Amino acid sequence: CASSVEDGLAGSDTQYF. Filled out from reference TRBV9 and TRBJ2-3, the complete variable domain reads DSGVTQTPKHLITATGQRVTLRCSPRSGDLSVYWYQQSLDQGLQFLIQYYNGEERAKGNILERFSAQQFPDLHSELNLSSLELGDSALYFCASSVEDGLAGSDTQYFGPGTRLTVL.

The genes are TRBV27 and TRBJ2-2; unclear D gene. Germline values: CDR1 MNHEY, CDR2 SMNVEV (reference sequence). This CDR3 spans 14 amino acids. V dropped 6 bases and J dropped 4 bases, with 12 bases sitting between them. Here the CDR3 reads CASSALSFTGELFF. CDR3 sequence (DNA): TGTGCCAGCAGCGCCCTTAGCTTCACCGGGGAGCTGTTTTTT.

The V call is TRBV7-9, the J call TRBJ1-1; D is undetermined. The CDR3 has 13 amino acids. The germline V and J ends were trimmed by 5 bases and 1 base, with 8 bases remaining between them. Germline lookup yields CDR1 SEHNR and CDR2 FQNEAQ (reference sequence). The CDR3: CASSEPGNTEAFF. CDR3 DNA sequence: TGTGCCAGCAGCGAGCCAGGGAACACTGAAGCTTTCTTT.

This rearrangement joins TRBV4-1 to TRBJ2-7, with a possible D match to TRBD2 (5 bases). The CDR3 covers 14 residues. Germline CDR1 MGHRA, CDR2 YSYEKL. Here the CDR3 reads CASRADFPPYEQYF. CDR3 sequence (DNA): TGCGCAAGCCGAGCGGACTTTCCTCCCTACGAGCAGTACTTC.

This sequence joins TRBV27 and TRBJ1-2; 7 bases align to TRBD1. CDR1 is MNHEY, CDR2 SMNVEV, per germline (reference sequence). CDR3 size: 16 residues. The trim removed 5 bases at V and 4 bases at J, leaving 13 bases unmatched. CDR3: CASSPGTAPTGYGYTF. The CDR3 DNA reads TGTGCCAGCAGTCCCGGGACAGCACCTACTGGCTATGGCTACACCTTC.

The gene calls are TRBV9 and TRBJ2-6; 8 bases are shared with TRBD1. The germline CDR1 and CDR2 sequences are SGDLS and YYNGEE. The CDR3 spans 18 residues. After removal of 0 bases from V and 4 bases from J, the junction contained 9 bases not matched to a gene. Written as DNA, the CDR3 is TGTGCCAGCAGCGTAGTTCCCTCAGGGGGCTCCGGGGCCAACGTCCTGACTTTC. It yields the protein CASSVVPSGGSGANVLTF. The variable domain in full, completed from reference TRBV9 and TRBJ2-6, reads DSGVTQTPKHLITATGQRVTLRCSPRSGDLSVYWYQQSLDQGLQFLIQYYNGEERAKGNILERFSAQQFPDLHSELNLSSLELGDSALYFCASSVVPSGGSGANVLTFGAGSRLTVL.